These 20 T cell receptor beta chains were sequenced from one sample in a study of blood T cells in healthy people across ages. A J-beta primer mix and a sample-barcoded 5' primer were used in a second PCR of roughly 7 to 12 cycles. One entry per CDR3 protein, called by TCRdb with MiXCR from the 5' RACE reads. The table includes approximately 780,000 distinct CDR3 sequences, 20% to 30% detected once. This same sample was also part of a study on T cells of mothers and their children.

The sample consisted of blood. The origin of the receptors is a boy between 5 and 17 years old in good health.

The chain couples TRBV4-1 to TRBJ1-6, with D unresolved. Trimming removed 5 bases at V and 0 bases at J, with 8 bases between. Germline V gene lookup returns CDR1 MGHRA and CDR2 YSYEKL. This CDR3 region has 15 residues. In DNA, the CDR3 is TGCGCCAGCAGCTGGAGGGACTCCTATAATTCACCCCTCCACTTT. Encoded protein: CASSWRDSYNSPLHF.

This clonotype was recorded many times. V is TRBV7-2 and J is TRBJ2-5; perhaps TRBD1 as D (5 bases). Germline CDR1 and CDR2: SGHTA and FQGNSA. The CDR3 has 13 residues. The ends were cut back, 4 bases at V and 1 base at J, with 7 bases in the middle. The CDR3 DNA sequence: TGTGCCAGCAGCTCTGGGGCCCAAGAGACCCAGTACTTC. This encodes CASSSGAQETQYF.

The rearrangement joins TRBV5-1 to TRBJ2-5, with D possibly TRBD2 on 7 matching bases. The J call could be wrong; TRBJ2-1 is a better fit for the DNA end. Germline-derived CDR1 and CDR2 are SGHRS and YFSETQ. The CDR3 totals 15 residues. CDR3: CASSLPGGLNYEQFF. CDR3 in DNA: TGCGCCAGCAGCCTCCCGGGGGGCCTTAACTATGAGCAGTTCTTC.

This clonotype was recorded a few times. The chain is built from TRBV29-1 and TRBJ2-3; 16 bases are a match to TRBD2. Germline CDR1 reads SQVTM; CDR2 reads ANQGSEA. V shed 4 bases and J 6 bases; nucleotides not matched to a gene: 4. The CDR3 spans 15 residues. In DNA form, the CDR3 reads TGCAGCGTTGTTCCGGGACTAGCGGGGGGGGATACGCAGTATTTT. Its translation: CSVVPGLAGGDTQYF.

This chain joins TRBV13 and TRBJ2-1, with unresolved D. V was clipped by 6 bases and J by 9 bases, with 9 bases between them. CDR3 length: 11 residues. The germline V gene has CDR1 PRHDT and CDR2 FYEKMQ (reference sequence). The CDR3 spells CASSSLREQFF. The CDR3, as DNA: TGTGCCAGCAGTTCGCTCCGTGAGCAGTTCTTC.

The CDR3 nucleotides read TGTGCCAGCAGCTTAGATCTCCAGGGGACCTACGAGCAGTACTTC. Translating it yields CASSLDLQGTYEQYF. This chain connects TRBV5-6 to TRBJ2-7, with D possibly matching TRBD1 (6 bases). V was pared by 2 bases and J by 2 bases, with 14 bases between. The CDR3 runs 15 residues. Germline CDR1 and CDR2: SGHDT and YYEEEE. The full variable domain, with the rest looked up from reference TRBV5-6 and TRBJ2-7, is DAGVTQSPTHLIKTRGQQVTLRCSPKSGHDTVSWYQQALGQGPQFIFQYYEEEERQRGNFPDRFSGHQFPNYSSELNVNALLLGDSALYLCASSLDLQGTYEQYFGPGTRLTVT.

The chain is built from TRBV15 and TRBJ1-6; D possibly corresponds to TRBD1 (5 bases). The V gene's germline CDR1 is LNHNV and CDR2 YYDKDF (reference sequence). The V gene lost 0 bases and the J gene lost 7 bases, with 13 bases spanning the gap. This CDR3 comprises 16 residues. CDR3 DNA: TGTGCCACCAGCAGAGATCCGGGGCGACAAAATTCACCCCTCCACTTT. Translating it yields CATSRDPGRQNSPLHF.

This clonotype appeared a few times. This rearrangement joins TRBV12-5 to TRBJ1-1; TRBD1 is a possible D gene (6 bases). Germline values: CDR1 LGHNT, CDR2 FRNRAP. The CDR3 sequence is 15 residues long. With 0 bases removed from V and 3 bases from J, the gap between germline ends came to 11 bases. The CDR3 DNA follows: TGTGCTAGTGGTTTGGTACTGGGGGCCCACACTGAAGCTTTCTTT. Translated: CASGLVLGAHTEAFF.

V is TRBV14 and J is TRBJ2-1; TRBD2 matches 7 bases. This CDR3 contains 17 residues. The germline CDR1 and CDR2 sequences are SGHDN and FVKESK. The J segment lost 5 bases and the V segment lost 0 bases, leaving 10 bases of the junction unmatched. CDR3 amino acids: CASSQDLSQRGDNEQFF. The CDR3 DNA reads TGTGCCAGCAGCCAAGATCTTTCTCAGCGGGGCGACAATGAGCAGTTCTTC.

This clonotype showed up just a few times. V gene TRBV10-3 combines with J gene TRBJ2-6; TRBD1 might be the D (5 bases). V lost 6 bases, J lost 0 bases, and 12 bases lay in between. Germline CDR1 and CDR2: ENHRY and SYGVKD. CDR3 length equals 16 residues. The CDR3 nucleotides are TGTGCCATCAGAAGGACACCACTCTCTGGGGCCAACGTCCTGACTTTC. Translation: CAIRRTPLSGANVLTF.

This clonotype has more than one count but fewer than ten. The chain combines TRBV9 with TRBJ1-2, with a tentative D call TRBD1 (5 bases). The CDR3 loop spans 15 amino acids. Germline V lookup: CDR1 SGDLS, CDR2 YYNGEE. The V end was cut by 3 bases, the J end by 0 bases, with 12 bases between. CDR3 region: CASSAGGAANYGYTF. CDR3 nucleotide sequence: TGTGCCAGCAGCGCCGGTGGGGCGGCTAACTATGGCTACACCTTC. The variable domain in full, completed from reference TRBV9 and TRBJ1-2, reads DSGVTQTPKHLITATGQRVTLRCSPRSGDLSVYWYQQSLDQGLQFLIQYYNGEERAKGNILERFSAQQFPDLHSELNLSSLELGDSALYFCASSAGGAANYGYTFGSGTRLTVV.

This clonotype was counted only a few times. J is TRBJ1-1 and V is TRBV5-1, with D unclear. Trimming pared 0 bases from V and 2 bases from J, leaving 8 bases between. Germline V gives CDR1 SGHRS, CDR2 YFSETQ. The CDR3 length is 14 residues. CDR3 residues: CASSLVRANTEAFF. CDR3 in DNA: TGCGCCAGCAGCTTGGTCCGGGCCAACACTGAAGCTTTCTTT.

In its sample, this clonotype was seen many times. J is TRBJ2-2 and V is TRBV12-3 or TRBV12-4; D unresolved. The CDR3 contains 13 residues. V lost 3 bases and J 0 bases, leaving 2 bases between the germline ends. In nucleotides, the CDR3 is TGTGCCAGCAGTTTCCCGAACACCGGGGAGCTGTTTTTT. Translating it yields CASSFPNTGELFF.

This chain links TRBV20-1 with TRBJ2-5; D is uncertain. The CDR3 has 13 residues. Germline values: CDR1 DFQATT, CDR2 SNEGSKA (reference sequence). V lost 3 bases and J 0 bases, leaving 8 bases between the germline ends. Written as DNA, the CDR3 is TGCAGTGCTAGGGTCCCGTACCAAGAGACCCAGTACTTC. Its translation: CSARVPYQETQYF.

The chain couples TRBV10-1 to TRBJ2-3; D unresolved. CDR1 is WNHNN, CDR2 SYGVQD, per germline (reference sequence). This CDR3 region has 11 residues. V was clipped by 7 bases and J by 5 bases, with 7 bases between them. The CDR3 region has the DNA TGCGCCAGCAAACACCAAGATACGCAGTATTTT. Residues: CASKHQDTQYF.

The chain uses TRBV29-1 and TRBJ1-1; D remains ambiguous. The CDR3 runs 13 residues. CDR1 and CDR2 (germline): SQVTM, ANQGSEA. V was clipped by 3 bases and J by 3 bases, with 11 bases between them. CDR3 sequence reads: CSVEKMKDTEAFF. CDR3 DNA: TGCAGCGTTGAGAAGATGAAGGACACTGAAGCTTTCTTT.

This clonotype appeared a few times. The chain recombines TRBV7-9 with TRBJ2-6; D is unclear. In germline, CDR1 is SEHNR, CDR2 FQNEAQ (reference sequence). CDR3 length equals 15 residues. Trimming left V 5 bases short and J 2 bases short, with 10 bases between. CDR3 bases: TGTGCCAGCAGCATCTGGGGAACTGGGGCCAACGTCCTGACTTTC. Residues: CASSIWGTGANVLTF.

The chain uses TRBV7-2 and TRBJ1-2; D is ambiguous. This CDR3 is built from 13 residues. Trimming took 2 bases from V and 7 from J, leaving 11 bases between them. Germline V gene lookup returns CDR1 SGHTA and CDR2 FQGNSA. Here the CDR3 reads CASSLSSRVGYTF. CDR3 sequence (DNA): TGTGCCAGCAGCTTATCTAGCCGCGTTGGCTACACCTTC.

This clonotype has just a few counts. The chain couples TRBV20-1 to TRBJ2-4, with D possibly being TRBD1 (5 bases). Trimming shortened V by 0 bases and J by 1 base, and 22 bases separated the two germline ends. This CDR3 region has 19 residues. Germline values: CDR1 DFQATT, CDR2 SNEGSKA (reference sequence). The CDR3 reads CSARDDRQSFGAAKNIQYF. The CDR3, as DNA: TGCAGTGCTAGAGATGATCGTCAGTCGTTTGGGGCCGCCAAAAACATTCAGTACTTC.

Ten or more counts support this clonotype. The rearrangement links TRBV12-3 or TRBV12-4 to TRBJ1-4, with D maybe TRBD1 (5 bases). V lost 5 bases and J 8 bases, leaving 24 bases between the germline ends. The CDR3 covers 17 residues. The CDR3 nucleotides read TGTGCCAGCAGTCCTCTGAAAGGGGTTATTTTACCGGAAAAACTGTTTTTT. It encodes CASSPLKGVILPEKLFF.